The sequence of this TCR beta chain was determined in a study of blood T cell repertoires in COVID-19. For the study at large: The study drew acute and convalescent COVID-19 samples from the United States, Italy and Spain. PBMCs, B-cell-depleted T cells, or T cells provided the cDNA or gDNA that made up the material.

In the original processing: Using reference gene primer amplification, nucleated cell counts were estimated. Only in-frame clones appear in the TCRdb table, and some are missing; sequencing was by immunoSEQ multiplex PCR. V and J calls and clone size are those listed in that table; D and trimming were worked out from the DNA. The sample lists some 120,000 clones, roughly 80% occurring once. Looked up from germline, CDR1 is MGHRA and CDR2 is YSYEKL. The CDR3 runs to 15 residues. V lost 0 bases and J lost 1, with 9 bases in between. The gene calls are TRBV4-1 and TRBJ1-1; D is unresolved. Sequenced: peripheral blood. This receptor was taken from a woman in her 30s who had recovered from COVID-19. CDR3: CASSQDVGGNTEAFF. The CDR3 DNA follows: TGCGCCAGCAGCCAAGATGTAGGAGGGAACACTGAAGCTTTCTTT.